This T cell receptor beta chain originates from a study of response to subunit inactivated influenza vaccine. Notes on the study in general: It was the authors' suggestion that each seasonal influenza vaccination recruits few new T cells.

TCRdb ran MiXCR on the RT-PCR reads and lists one entry per CDR3 protein. Of hundreds of thousands of distinct CDR3 sequences in the sample, 14% were seen once. The germline CDR1 and CDR2 sequences are LGHNA and YNFKEQ. The CDR3 has 16 residues. With 2 bases clipped from V and 6 bases from J, the junction kept 10 bases outside the gene matches. As to this clonotype: Its antigen remains unknown.

Sequencing used PBMCs from blood, obtained 14 to 15 days before vaccination. This chain links TRBV4-2 with TRBJ2-7, with TRBD2 matching over 10 bases. The sequence came from a middle-aged man who received an inactivated influenza vaccine. CDR3 sequence reads: CASSQSTGTSAFEQYF. The CDR3 coding sequence is TGTGCCAGCAGCCAATCAACCGGGACTAGCGCTTTCGAGCAGTACTTC.